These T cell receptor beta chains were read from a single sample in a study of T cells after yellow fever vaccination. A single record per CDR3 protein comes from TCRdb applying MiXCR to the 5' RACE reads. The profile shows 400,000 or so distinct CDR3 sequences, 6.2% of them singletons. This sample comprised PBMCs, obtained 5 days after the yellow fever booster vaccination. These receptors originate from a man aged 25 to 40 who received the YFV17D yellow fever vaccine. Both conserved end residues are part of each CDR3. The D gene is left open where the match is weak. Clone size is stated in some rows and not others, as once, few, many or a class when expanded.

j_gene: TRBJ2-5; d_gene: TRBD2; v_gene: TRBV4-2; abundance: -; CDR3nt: TGTGCCAGCCGCCTCGGCCATAGCGGGAGTGAAGGAGAGACCCAGTACTTC; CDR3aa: CASRLGHSGSEGETQYF
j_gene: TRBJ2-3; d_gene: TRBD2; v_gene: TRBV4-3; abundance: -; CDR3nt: TGCGCCAGCAGCCAAGATCATCAGCGGGGGCGAGCGACAGATACGCAGTATTTT; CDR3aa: CASSQDHQRGRATDTQYF
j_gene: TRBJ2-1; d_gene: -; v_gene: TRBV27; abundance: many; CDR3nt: TGTGCCAGCAGACATAGGACATCCTACAATGAGCAGTTCTTC; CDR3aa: CASRHRTSYNEQFF
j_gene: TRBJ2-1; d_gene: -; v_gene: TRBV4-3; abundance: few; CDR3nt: TGCGCCAGCAGCCAATCTAGTTTTGGTGAGCAGTTCTTC; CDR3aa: CASSQSSFGEQFF
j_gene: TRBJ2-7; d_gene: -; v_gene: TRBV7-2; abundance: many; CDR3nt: TGTGCCAGCAGCTTACGCGCTGATCCCTACTACGAGCAGTACTTC; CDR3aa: CASSLRADPYYEQYF
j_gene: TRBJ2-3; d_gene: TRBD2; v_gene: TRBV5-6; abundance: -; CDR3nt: TGTGCCAGCAGCTTTTTAGCGGGAGGCCCGTTTAGCACAGAGACGCAGTATTTT; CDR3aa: CASSFLAGGPFSTETQYF
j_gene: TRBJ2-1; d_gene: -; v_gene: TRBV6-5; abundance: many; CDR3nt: TGTGCCAGCAGTCCCCAGTGGGGTTCGGGGGATGAGCAGTTCTTC; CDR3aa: CASSPQWGSGDEQFF
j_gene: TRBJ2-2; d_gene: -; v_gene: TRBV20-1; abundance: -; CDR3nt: TGCAGTGCTCGTCGGGGGCCCGCGAACACCGGGGAGCTGTTTTTT; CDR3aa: CSARRGPANTGELFF
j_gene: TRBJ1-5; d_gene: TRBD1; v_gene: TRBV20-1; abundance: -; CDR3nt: TGCAGTGCTAAAACCGGGACAGAAAACAATCAGCCCCAGCATTTT; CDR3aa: CSAKTGTENNQPQHF
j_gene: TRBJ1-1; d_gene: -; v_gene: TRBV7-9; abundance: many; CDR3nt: TGTGCCAGCAGCCCGACGGTAAATGAAGCTTTCTTT; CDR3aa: CASSPTVNEAFF
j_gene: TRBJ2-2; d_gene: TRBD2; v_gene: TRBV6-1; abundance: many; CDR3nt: TGTGCCAGCAGCTGGGGCGGCGGGGGTTCGAACACCGGGGAGCTGTTTTTT; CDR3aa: CASSWGGGGSNTGELFF
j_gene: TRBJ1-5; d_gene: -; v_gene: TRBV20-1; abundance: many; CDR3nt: TGCAGTGCCTTACCGAGGCCAGGGAGCGAGGGTCAGCCCCAGCATTTT; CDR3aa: CSALPRPGSEGQPQHF
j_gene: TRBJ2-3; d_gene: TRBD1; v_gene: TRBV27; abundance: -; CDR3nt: TGTGCCAGCAGTTTAGGGGACAGGGCGGGTGATACGCAGTATTTT; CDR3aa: CASSLGDRAGDTQYF
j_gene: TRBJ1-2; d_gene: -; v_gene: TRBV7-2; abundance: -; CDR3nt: TGTGCCAGCAGCTTAGCGACAGTATCTGGCTACACCTTC; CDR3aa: CASSLATVSGYTF
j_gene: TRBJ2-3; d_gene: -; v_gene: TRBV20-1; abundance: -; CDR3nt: TGCAGTGCTAGAGAAGGCGGATTCTTTTATGGGGGGCAGTATTTT; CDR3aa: CSAREGGFFYGGQYF
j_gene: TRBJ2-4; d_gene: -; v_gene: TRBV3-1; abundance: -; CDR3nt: TGTGCCAGCAGCCCGTCGGAAAACATTCAGTACTTC; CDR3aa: CASSPSENIQYF
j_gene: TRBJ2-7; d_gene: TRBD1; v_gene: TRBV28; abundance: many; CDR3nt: TGTGCCAGCAAAAAGGGACAGGGGGCCTACGAGCAGTACTTC; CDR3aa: CASKKGQGAYEQYF
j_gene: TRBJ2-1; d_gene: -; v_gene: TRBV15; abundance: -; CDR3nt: TGTGCCACCAGCATAACCTCCTACAATGAGCAGTTCTTC; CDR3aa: CATSITSYNEQFF